The rows below give T cell receptor beta chains drawn from one sample of a study of CD8 T cells in Susac syndrome. Each CDR3 protein is one row after TCRdb ran MiXCR on the immunoSEQ multiplex PCR reads. Here the sample spans 200,000 to 250,000 distinct CDR3 sequences, approximately 95% being singletons. The material sequenced was CD4+ T cells from PBMCs. The receptors come from a human donor with multiple sclerosis. The CDR3 runs from the conserved cysteine through the conserved F or W. The D gene is left open where the match is weak. Not all rows give a size; the values are once, few, many and, for expanded clones, a class.

TRBV6-6,-,TRBJ2-7,-,TGTGCCAGCAGTTACTCGGGACAGACTAGAGAGCAGTACTTC,CASSYSGQTREQYF
TRBV5-6,TRBD1,TRBJ2-1,-,TGTGCCAGCAGGACGACAGGGCCCTACAATGAGCAGTTCTTC,CASRTTGPYNEQFF
TRBV5-1,-,TRBJ1-4,-,TGCGCCAGCAGCGAGGGACTTCTGAGTGGGGAAAAACTGTTTTTT,CASSEGLLSGEKLFF
TRBV24-1,-,TRBJ1-2,-,TGTGCCATGTCGGGTGGGACCGGCTATGGCTACACCTTC,CAMSGGTGYGYTF
TRBV5-8,-,TRBJ1-3,-,TGTGCCAGCAGCTTGATGGGAGCCTCTGGAAACACCATATATTTT,CASSLMGASGNTIYF
TRBV9,TRBD2,TRBJ2-7,-,TGTGCCAGCAGTCAAGCGGGAGCGTCGCGAGAGCAGTACTTC,CASSQAGASREQYF
TRBV29-1,-,TRBJ1-2,-,TGCAGCGTTGACAGGGGAAACTATGGCTACACCTTC,CSVDRGNYGYTF
TRBV5-1,-,TRBJ1-1,-,TGCGCCAGCAGCTTGGCAGCTTCGGGCACTGAAGCTTTCTTT,CASSLAASGTEAFF
TRBV25-1,TRBD1,TRBJ2-5,-,TGTGCCAGCAGTCCCGGGACAGGGAGGGAGACCCAGTACTTC,CASSPGTGRETQYF
TRBV27,-,TRBJ2-3,-,TGTGCCAGCAGTTATGGCGGGATAGGGTCAGATACGCAGTATTTT,CASSYGGIGSDTQYF
TRBV29-1,TRBD2,TRBJ2-2,once,TGCAGCGCGGGGGGACTCTACACCGGGGAGCTGTTTTTT,CSAGGLYTGELFF
TRBV25-1,-,TRBJ1-1,-,TGTGCCAGCAGTGATCTGGGGGTTGAAGCTTTCTTT,CASSDLGVEAFF
TRBV3-1,-,TRBJ2-3,-,TGTGCCAGCAGCCAAGGAACTAGTCTTCCGCAGTATTTT,CASSQGTSLPQYF
TRBV9,-,TRBJ2-7,-,TGTGCCAGCAGCGCCGGGGGCTACAACTACGAGCAGTACTTC,CASSAGGYNYEQYF
TRBV6-5,TRBD1,TRBJ1-2,-,TGTGCCAGCAGTTACTCGACAGGGAATGGCTACACCTTC,CASSYSTGNGYTF
TRBV12-3/TRBV12-4,-,TRBJ1-1,-,TGTGCCACTCAGGGCCCGAAAGCTTTCTTT,CATQGPKAFF
TRBV20-1,-,TRBJ2-1,-,TGCAGTGCTAGAGGTAACAATGAGCAGTTCTTC,CSARGNNEQFF
TRBV20-1,-,TRBJ2-5,-,TGCAGTGCTATTAGCGAGCCGCAAGAGACCCAGTACTTC,CSAISEPQETQYF
TRBV5-1,-,TRBJ2-7,once,TGCGCCAGCAGCTTCGCCAGGGTATCCCTCGAGCAGTACTTC,CASSFARVSLEQYF
TRBV5-1,TRBD2,TRBJ2-1,-,TGCGCCAGCAGCCGAGCGGGACTGTCCTACAATGAGCAGTTCTTC,CASSRAGLSYNEQFF
TRBV20-1,TRBD1,TRBJ1-2,once,TGCAGTGCTCGGACAGGGAAAGGCTACACCTTC,CSARTGKGYTF
TRBV20-1,-,TRBJ1-3,-,TGCAGTGCTAGGGACCAGACCTCTGGAAACACCATATATTTT,CSARDQTSGNTIYF
TRBV14,-,TRBJ2-5,-,TGTGCCAGCAGCCAAGATTACGCCAACCAAGAGACCCAGTACTTC,CASSQDYANQETQYF
TRBV15,-,TRBJ1-1,-,TGTGCCACCAGCAGGACAGCAACGAACACTGAAGCTTTCTTT,CATSRTATNTEAFF
TRBV11-2,-,TRBJ2-2,-,TGTGCCAGCAGCTTAGATCCCCGGAACACCGGGGAGCTGTTTTTT,CASSLDPRNTGELFF
TRBV11-2,-,TRBJ2-7,-,TGTGCCAGCAGCTGGCCCACCCGGGACACTTTACCCTACGAGCAGTACTTC,CASSWPTRDTLPYEQYF
TRBV6-5,-,TRBJ2-5,-,TGTGCCAGCAGTTATCGGGGAGCAGGAGAGACCCAGTACTTC,CASSYRGAGETQYF
TRBV15,-,TRBJ2-5,-,TGTGCCACCAGCAGTACTCGCGCCCAAGAGACCCAGTACTTC,CATSSTRAQETQYF
TRBV6-1,-,TRBJ2-7,-,TGTGCCAGCAGTGACAGGGGGGAGGCCTACGAGCAGTACTTC,CASSDRGEAYEQYF
TRBV27,TRBD1,TRBJ1-1,-,TGTGCCAGCAGTCAATGGCCCGGACAGGGGGCTGAAGCTTTCTTT,CASSQWPGQGAEAFF
TRBV20-1,TRBD1,TRBJ2-1,-,TGCAGTGCTAGCGGTAGGGGGCTGTACAATGAGCAGTTCTTC,CSASGRGLYNEQFF
TRBV7-2,-,TRBJ1-2,few,TGTGCCAGCAACTTACAGGGTGTTGGGTATGGCTACACCTTC,CASNLQGVGYGYTF
TRBV5-1,TRBD2,TRBJ2-5,once,TGCGCCAGCAGCTTGAGTGCCGCGGGAGGACAAGAGACCCAGTACTTC,CASSLSAAGGQETQYF
TRBV5-4,TRBD2,TRBJ2-3,-,TGTGCCAGCAGCCTCCCCGGGCTAGCGGACCTGGATACGCAGTATTTT,CASSLPGLADLDTQYF
TRBV3-1,TRBD2,TRBJ2-4,-,TGTGCCAGCAGCCAAGGGCTAGCGGGAGGACAGAGGGCCAAAAACATTCAGTACTTC,CASSQGLAGGQRAKNIQYF
TRBV20-1,TRBD1,TRBJ2-6,-,TGCAGTGCCGCCCCGCTCGAGGGGGCCGGTGGGGCCAACGTCCTGACTTTC,CSAAPLEGAGGANVLTF
TRBV6-6,-,TRBJ2-5,-,TGTGCCAGCACCCTCAACTCAGAGACCCAGTACTTC,CASTLNSETQYF
TRBV27,-,TRBJ1-2,-,TGTGCCAGCAGCGCGGAGGGAGGGGGCTACACCTTC,CASSAEGGGYTF
TRBV29-1,TRBD1,TRBJ2-7,-,TGCAGCGTTACCCGACAGGGCGGCTCCGAGCAGTACTTC,CSVTRQGGSEQYF
TRBV19,-,TRBJ1-5,-,TGTGCCAGTAGTATATCGGCCCTTTGGATCCAGCCCCAGCATTTT,CASSISALWIQPQHF
TRBV30,-,TRBJ2-7,-,TGTGCTATCCTCGCGGACGCATCCTACGAGCAGTACTTC,CAILADASYEQYF
TRBV27,-,TRBJ1-2,-,TGTGCCAGCAGTCCCTACAGGGCACCTTATGGCTACACCTTC,CASSPYRAPYGYTF
TRBV5-1,-,TRBJ2-1,-,TGCGCCAGCAGCTTGGGAGAAAATGAGCAGTTCTTC,CASSLGENEQFF
TRBV19,TRBD1,TRBJ2-7,-,TGTGCCAGTATGCCGGGACAGGGTAACAACGAGCAGTACTTC,CASMPGQGNNEQYF
TRBV3-1,-,TRBJ2-7,-,TGTGCCACGCAACCCGGTGGGCTCTACGAGCAGTACTTC,CATQPGGLYEQYF
TRBV20-1,-,TRBJ2-1,-,TGCAGTGTCATCAACCCCGCTAGCAGAGAGCAGTTCTTC,CSVINPASREQFF
TRBV25-1,-,TRBJ2-7,-,TGTGCCAGCAGTGAAATCACCCTTTCCGAGCAGTACTTC,CASSEITLSEQYF
TRBV3-1,TRBD2,TRBJ2-7,-,TGTGCCAGCAGTACGGGACTAGGAAAGTACGAGCAGTACTTC,CASSTGLGKYEQYF
TRBV3-1,-,TRBJ2-5,-,TGTGCCAGCAGCCAAACAGGGAGGGTGTGGGAGACCCAGTACTTC,CASSQTGRVWETQYF
TRBV6-1,TRBD1,TRBJ2-7,-,TGTGCCAGCCAGGCCGGGACAGGAATCTACGAGCAGTACTTC,CASQAGTGIYEQYF
TRBV29-1,TRBD2,TRBJ2-3,-,TGCAGCGTCTACGCCGGGACTAACACAGATACGCAGTATTTT,CSVYAGTNTDTQYF
TRBV2,-,TRBJ1-2,-,TGTGCCAGCAGTGAAGAGTTTCAGGGCCACACCTTC,CASSEEFQGHTF
TRBV25-1,TRBD2,TRBJ2-3,-,TGTGCCAGCAGTGCTTCCAAGACTAGCGGGAGCGCAGATACGCAGTATTTT,CASSASKTSGSADTQYF
TRBV5-6,-,TRBJ1-2,-,TGTGCCAGCAGCTTGGCCCAGGGGCCCAACTATGGCTACACCTTC,CASSLAQGPNYGYTF
TRBV20-1,TRBD1,TRBJ2-7,-,TGCAGTGCTAGAGAAGGACAGGTATCCTACGAGCAGTACTTC,CSAREGQVSYEQYF